The present T cell receptor beta chain was sequenced within a study of blood T cell repertoires in COVID-19. The wider study: T cells, B-cell-depleted T cells, or PBMCs supplied cDNA or gDNA.

Generated by immunoSEQ multiplex PCR, the TCRdb table keeps only in-frame clones and is missing some. The sample holds 75,000 to 80,000 clones, 86% seen once. J gave up 2 bases and V 2 bases, and 3 bases lay outside the gene matches. This CDR3 has 15 amino acids. Germline CDR1 WNHNN, CDR2 SYGVQD (reference sequence). The chain links TRBV10-1 to TRBJ2-1; TRBD1 matches 7 bases. Sequenced input: peripheral blood. This clonotype was obtained from a human donor in a cohort sampled during active COVID-19. CDR3 amino acids: CASSEAQGAYNEQFF. Here the CDR3 DNA reads TGCGCCAGCAGTGAGGCCCAGGGGGCCTACAATGAGCAGTTCTTC.